What follows are 7 T cell receptor beta chains derived from one specimen sequenced in a study of response to subunit inactivated influenza vaccine. TCRdb passed the RT-PCR reads through MiXCR, listing each CDR3 protein once. This table has under 950,000 distinct CDR3 sequences, about 20% appearing once. The sequencing used PBMCs from blood, collected 5 days after vaccination. These receptors were collected from a man in his fifties who received an inactivated influenza vaccine.

The chain recombines TRBV27 with TRBJ2-7; TRBD1 is a possible D gene (5 bases). The CDR3 length is 15 residues. Per the germline V gene, CDR1 is MNHEY and CDR2 is SMNVEV (reference sequence). Between the trimmed V and J ends, which lost 2 bases and 2 bases, there was a span of 13 bases. The CDR3 sequence is CASSLRPGWAYEQYF. The CDR3 nucleotides read TGTGCCAGCAGTTTACGGCCAGGGTGGGCCTACGAGCAGTACTTC.

This chain uses TRBV18 with TRBJ2-7, with D possibly TRBD2 on 5 matching bases. CDR3 length: 14 amino acids. Trimming pared 4 bases from V and 4 bases from J, leaving 14 bases between. CDR1 KGHSH and CDR2 LQKENI come from the germline V gene. The CDR3 bases are TGTGCCAGCTCACGTACATTCGGGGTGTACGAGCAGTACTTC. The encoded protein is CASSRTFGVYEQYF.

This chain uses TRBV5-1 with TRBJ1-4, with TRBD1 identical over 7 bases. The germline CDR1 and CDR2 sequences are SGHRS and YFSETQ. CDR3 size: 15 residues. V was clipped by 1 base and J by 2 bases; unmatched bases: 2. The CDR3 spells CASSLSQGTNEKLFF. In DNA form, the CDR3 reads TGCGCCAGCAGCTTGTCACAGGGGACTAATGAAAAACTGTTTTTT.

The CDR3 DNA reads TGTGCCAGCAGTTACTCACTAGCGGGAAGGGGCAATGAGCAGTTCTTC. It encodes CASSYSLAGRGNEQFF. The chain links TRBV6-2 or TRBV6-3 to TRBJ2-1, with 10 bases matching TRBD2. From germline, CDR1 is MNHEY and CDR2 SVGEGT. This CDR3 has 16 amino acids. With V trimmed by 0 bases and J by 6 bases, 5 bases remained unmatched.

The sample holds a few counts of this clonotype. The chain employs TRBV28 and TRBJ2-7; maybe TRBD1 (5 bases). V lost 2 bases to trimming and J lost 7 bases, with 9 bases between them. Germline V gene lookup returns CDR1 MDHEN and CDR2 SYDVKM. The CDR3 runs 12 residues. The CDR3 DNA sequence: TGTGCCAGCAGTTTAGGCTGGACAGAGCAGTACTTC. Its protein product is CASSLGWTEQYF. The variable domain in full, with the rest retrieved from reference TRBV28 and TRBJ2-7, is DVKVTQSSRYLVKRTGEKVFLECVQDMDHENMFWYRQDPGLGLRLIYFSYDVKMKEKGDIPEGYSVSREKKERFSLILESASTNQTSMYLCASSLGWTEQYFGPGTRLTVT.

This clonotype was seen a handful of times. V and J are TRBV5-5 and TRBJ1-6, with 7 bases aligning to TRBD1. Germline V gene sequence: CDR1 SGHKS, CDR2 YYEKEE (reference sequence). Trimming cost V 2 bases and J 7 bases; bases outside gene matches: 6. This CDR3 comprises 15 residues. The chain's CDR3 is CASSLIQGSNSPLHF. CDR3 nucleotides: TGTGCCAGCAGCTTAATACAGGGGAGCAATTCACCCCTCCACTTT.

The chain uses TRBV29-1 and TRBJ2-3; D is perhaps TRBD1 (5 bases). The CDR3 has 13 amino acids. The V gene's germline CDR1 is SQVTM and CDR2 ANQGSEA. In DNA, the CDR3 is TGCAGTGTTCAGGGCATGCTGAGAGATACGCAGTATTTT. As protein: CSVQGMLRDTQYF.